One T cell receptor (beta chain) is described in this entry. This clone's antigen is unknown. No base quality values were provided; no much bigger clone lies one nucleotide off. This sample is drawn from a study of T-cell memory formation after mild COVID-19 (dated by TCRdb to the early 2020s). Describing the broader study: TCR sequence clusters from the two donors were found to be largely donor specific. Two young, previously healthy adult volunteers made up the cohort, one male and one female. In two donors, T-cell clones that expanded and contracted after mild COVID-19 were followed by sequencing TCRalpha and TCRbeta repertoires longitudinally. Results and caveats for the whole study, not just this receptor: Some responding clones were detected in pre-infection memory, suggesting pre-existing cross-reactive memory T cells joined the SARS-CoV-2 response. SARS-CoV-2 specificity of the second-wave clones peaking on day 37 was not confirmed. The study covered only a couple of mild cases, and larger cohorts including severe cases with pre-infection samples were considered necessary. Contracting CD4+ clones turned up mainly in the CM and EM memory subsets, whereas EMRA was where CD8+ clones were enriched. Clones contracting from day 15 to 85 had balanced CD4/CD8 phenotypes, while a second wave expanding from day 15 to 37 was biased towards CD4+.

Sequencing instrument: Illumina NovaSeq 6000. cDNA libraries for TCRalpha and TCRbeta were prepared by 5'RACE using constant-segment primers, with sample barcodes and unique molecular identifiers added. Trizol reagent was used to extract RNA from every sample. Amplification of the libraries took two PCR steps, and the second step added a second sample barcode plus Illumina TruSeq adapters. Sequencing of libraries was performed on an Illumina NovaSeq with 2 x 150 bp paired-end reads. As for the original processing: Demultiplexing of reads and collapsing into UMI-guided consensus sequences were performed with migec v1.2.7. With mixcr v2.1.11, UMI consensuses were aligned to TRA and TRB V and J templates and assembled into clonotypes. A clonotype was counted as expanded or contracted only when both edgeR and NoisET called the clonotype significant, with the noise models trained on biological replicates. For edgeR calls, a false discovery rate-adjusted p below 0.01 and a log2 fold-change threshold of 1 were applied. As an exploratory analysis of dynamics, max-normalized trajectories of the 1000 most abundant clonotypes were examined by PCA with hierarchical clustering. Separately sequenced CD4+ and CD8+ repertoires were used to assign a CD4 or CD8 phenotype to each responding clone. TCRdb reanalyzed the raw reads on its own, using fastp at Q25 for trimming and MiXCR for clone calling, and kept in-frame beta chains. Each CDR3 protein gets just one entry, which takes the most common genes and DNA from the rows behind it. TCRdb, rather than the study authors, made the V and J calls. The sample table lists under 350,000 distinct CDR3 sequences, 15% to 20% of them with a count of one. The top ten hold roughly 24% of the sample.

As encoded in the germline V gene, CDR1 is SGHDN while CDR2 is FVKESK. From the cysteine through the phenylalanine, the CDR3 covers 15 amino acids. Only the CDR3 region is kept as DNA, spanning 45 bases read in frame from base 1. After removal of 6 bases from V and 3 bases from J, the junction retains 7 bases not matched to a gene. Ficoll-Paque density gradient centrifugation was used to isolate PBMCs. Sequencing was done on a sample of PBMCs or a T cell subset sorted from them (not recorded which). The TCR originated in a man younger than 35 who had mild COVID-19 (a few samples of this study predate the infection). The sample titles of this study are shuffled in the database, so cell type and time point are left out; the donor was told from shared clones. The sequence joins TRBV14 to TRBJ2-1; TRBD2 aligns with 8 central bases. The bases read TGTGCCAGCAGGGCCAGCGGGGGTTTCTACAATGAGCAGTTCTTC. Translation gives CASRASGGFYNEQFF.